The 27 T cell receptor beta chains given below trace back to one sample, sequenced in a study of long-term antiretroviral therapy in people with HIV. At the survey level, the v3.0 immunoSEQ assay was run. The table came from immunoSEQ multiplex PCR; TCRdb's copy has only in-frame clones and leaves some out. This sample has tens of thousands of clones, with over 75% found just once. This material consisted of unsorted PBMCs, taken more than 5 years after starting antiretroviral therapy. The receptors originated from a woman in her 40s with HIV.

This chain's CDR3 is CASSESTGELFF. The CDR3, as DNA: TGCGCCAGCAGTGAGTCGACCGGGGAGCTGTTTTTT. This chain connects TRBV10-1 to TRBJ2-2; D call uncertain. Trimming pared 0 bases from V and 5 bases from J, leaving 1 base between. Germline CDR1 is WNHNN and CDR2 is SYGVQD (reference sequence). The length of the CDR3 is 12 residues.

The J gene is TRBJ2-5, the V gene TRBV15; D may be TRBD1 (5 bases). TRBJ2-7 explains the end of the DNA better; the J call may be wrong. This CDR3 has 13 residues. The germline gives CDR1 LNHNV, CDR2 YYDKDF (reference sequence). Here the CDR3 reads CATSRDRRGEQYF. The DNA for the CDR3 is TGTGCCACCAGCAGAGATAGAAGGGGCGAGCAGTACTTC.

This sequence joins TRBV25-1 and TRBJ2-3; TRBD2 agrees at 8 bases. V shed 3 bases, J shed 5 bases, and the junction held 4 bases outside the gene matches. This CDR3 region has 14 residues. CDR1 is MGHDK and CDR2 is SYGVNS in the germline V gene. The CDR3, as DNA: TGTGCCAGCAGTGACAACCTAGCGGGAGATACGCAGTATTTT. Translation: CASSDNLAGDTQYF. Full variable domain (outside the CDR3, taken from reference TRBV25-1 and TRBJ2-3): EADIYQTPRYLVIGTGKKITLECSQTMGHDKMYWYQQDPGMELHLIHYSYGVNSTEKGDLSSESTVSRIRTEHFPLTLESARPSHTSQYLCASSDNLAGDTQYFGPGTRLTVL.

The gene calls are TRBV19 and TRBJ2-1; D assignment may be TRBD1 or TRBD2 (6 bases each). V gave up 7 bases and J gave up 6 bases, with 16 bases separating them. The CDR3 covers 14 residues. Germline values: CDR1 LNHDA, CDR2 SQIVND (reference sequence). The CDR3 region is CASNEGGVVNEQFF. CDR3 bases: TGTGCCAGTAACGAGGGGGGTGTGGTCAATGAGCAGTTCTTC.

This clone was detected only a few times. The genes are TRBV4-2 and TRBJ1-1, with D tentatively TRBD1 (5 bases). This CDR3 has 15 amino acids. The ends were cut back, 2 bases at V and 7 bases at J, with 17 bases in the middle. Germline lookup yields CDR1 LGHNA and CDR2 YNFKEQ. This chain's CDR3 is CASSQPITDSHEAFF. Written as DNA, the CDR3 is TGTGCCAGCAGCCAACCCATCACCGACAGTCATGAAGCTTTCTTT.

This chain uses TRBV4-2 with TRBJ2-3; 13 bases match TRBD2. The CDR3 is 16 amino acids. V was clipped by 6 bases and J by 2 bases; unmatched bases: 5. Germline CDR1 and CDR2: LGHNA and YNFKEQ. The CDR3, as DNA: TGTGCCAGCAGTGAGACTAGCGGGGGGAACACAGATACGCAGTATTTT. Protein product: CASSETSGGNTDTQYF.

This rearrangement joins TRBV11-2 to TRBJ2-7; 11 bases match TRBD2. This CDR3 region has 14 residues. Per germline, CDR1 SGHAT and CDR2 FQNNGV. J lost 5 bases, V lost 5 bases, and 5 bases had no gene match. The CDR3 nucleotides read TGTGCCAGCAGCGCTAGCGGGAGGATAGACGAGCAGTACTTC. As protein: CASSASGRIDEQYF.

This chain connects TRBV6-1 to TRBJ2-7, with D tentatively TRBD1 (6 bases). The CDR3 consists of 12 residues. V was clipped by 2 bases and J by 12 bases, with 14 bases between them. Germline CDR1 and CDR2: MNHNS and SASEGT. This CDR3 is CASSESRTVAYF. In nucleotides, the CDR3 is TGTGCCAGCAGTGAAAGTAGGACAGTGGCGTACTTC.

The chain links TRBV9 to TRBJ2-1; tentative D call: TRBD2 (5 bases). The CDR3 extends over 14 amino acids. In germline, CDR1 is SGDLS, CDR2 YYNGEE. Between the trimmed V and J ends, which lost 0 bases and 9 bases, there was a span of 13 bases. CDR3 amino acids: CASSVEPWAGEQFF. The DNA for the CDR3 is TGTGCCAGCAGCGTAGAACCCTGGGCGGGTGAGCAGTTCTTC.

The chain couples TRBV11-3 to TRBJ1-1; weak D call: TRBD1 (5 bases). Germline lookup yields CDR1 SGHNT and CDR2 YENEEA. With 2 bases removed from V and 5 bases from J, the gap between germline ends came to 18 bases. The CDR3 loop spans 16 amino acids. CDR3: CASSLLPGTPKTEAFF. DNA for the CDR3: TGTGCCAGCAGCTTACTCCCAGGGACGCCGAAAACTGAAGCTTTCTTT.

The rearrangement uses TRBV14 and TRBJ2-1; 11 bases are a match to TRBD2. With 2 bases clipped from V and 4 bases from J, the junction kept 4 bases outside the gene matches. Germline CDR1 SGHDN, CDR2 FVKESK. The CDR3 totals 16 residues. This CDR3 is CASSQFSGRAYNEQFF. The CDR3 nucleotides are TGTGCCAGCAGCCAATTTAGCGGGAGGGCATACAATGAGCAGTTCTTC.

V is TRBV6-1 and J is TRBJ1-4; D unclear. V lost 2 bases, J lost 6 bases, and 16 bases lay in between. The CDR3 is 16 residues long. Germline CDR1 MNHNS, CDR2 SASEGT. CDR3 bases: TGTGCCAGCAGTGAATACCAGCTCCGGGGTTATGAAAAACTGTTTTTT. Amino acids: CASSEYQLRGYEKLFF.

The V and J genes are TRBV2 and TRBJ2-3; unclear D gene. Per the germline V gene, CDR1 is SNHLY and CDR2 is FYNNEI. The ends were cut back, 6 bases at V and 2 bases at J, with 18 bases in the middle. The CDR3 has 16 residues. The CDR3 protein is CASSAFLPRNTDTQYF. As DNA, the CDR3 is TGTGCCAGCAGCGCCTTTCTCCCGAGAAACACAGATACGCAGTATTTT.

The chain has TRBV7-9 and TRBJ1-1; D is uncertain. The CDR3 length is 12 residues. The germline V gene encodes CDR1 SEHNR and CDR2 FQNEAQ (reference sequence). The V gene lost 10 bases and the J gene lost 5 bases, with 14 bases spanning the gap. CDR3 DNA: TGTGCCACTAAGGACCTTGTTACTGAAGCTTTCTTT. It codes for CATKDLVTEAFF.

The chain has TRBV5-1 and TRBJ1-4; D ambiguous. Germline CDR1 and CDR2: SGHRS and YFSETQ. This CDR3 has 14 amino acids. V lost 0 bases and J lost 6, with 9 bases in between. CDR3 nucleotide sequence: TGCGCCAGCAGCTTGGAAGGTCAGGATGAAAAACTGTTTTTT. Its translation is CASSLEGQDEKLFF.

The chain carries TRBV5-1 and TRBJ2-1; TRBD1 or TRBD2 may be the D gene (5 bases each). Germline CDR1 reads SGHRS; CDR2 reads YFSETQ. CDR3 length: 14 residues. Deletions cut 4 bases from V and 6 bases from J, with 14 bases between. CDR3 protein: CASSPGPSSNEQFF. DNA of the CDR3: TGCGCCAGCAGCCCGGGACCATCAAGCAATGAGCAGTTCTTC. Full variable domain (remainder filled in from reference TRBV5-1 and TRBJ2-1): KAGVTQTPRYLIKTRGQQVTLSCSPISGHRSVSWYQQTPGQGLQFLFEYFSETQRNKGNFPGRFSGRQFSNSRSEMNVSTLELGDSALYLCASSPGPSSNEQFFGPGTRLTVL.

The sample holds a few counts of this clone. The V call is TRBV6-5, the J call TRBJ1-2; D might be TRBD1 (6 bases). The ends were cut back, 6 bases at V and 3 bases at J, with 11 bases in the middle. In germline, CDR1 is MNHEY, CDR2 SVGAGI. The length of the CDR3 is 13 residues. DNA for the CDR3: TGTGCCAGCAGCCGGCCAGGGGACTATGGCTACACCTTC. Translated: CASSRPGDYGYTF.

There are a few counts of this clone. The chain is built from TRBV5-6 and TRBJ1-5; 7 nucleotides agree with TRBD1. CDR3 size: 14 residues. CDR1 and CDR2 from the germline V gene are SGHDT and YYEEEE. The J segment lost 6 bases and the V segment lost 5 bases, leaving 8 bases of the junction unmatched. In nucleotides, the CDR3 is TGTGCCAGCAGTCAGGGGGTTTCGGGTCAGCCCCAGCATTTT. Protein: CASSQGVSGQPQHF.

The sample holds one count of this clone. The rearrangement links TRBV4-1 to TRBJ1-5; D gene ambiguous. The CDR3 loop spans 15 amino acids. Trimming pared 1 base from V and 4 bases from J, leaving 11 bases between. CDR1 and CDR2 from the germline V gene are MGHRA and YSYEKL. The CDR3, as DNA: TGCGCCAGCAGCCAAGTTCCCAGCTCTAATCAGCCCCAGCATTTT. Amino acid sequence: CASSQVPSSNQPQHF.

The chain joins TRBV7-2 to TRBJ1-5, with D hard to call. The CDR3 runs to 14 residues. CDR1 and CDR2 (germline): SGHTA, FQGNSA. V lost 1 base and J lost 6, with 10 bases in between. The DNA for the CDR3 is TGTGCCAGCAGCTTAGGGGGTAGGGCTCAGCCCCAGCATTTT. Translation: CASSLGGRAQPQHF.

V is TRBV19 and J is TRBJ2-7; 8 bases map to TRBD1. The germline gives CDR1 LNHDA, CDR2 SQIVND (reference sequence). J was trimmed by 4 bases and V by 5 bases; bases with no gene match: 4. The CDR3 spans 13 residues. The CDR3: CASSFGQGYEQYF. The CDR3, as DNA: TGTGCCAGTAGTTTCGGACAGGGTTACGAGCAGTACTTC.

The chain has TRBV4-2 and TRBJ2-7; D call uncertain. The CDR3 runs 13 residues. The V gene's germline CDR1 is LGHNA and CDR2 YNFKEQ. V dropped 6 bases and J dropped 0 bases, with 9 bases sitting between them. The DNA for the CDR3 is TGTGCCAGCAGTGGCCTCCTCTCCTACGAGCAGTACTTC. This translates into CASSGLLSYEQYF.

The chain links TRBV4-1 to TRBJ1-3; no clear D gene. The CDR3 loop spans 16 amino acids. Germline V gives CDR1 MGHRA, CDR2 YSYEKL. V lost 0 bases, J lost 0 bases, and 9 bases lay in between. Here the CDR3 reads CASSQDLDPSGNTIYF. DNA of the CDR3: TGCGCCAGCAGCCAAGATCTTGACCCCTCTGGAAACACCATATATTTT.

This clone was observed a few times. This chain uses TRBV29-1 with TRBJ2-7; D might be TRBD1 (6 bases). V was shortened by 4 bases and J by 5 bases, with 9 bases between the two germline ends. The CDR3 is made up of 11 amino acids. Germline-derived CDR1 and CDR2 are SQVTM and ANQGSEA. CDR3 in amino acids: CSVARDNEQYF. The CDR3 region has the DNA TGCAGCGTTGCCAGGGACAACGAGCAGTACTTC.

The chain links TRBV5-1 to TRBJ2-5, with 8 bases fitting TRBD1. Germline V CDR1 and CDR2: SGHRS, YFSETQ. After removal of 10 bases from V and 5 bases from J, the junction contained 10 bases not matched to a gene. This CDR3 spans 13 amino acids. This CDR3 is CASQGGGGETQYF. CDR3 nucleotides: TGCGCCTCACAGGGGGGCGGAGGGGAGACCCAGTACTTC.

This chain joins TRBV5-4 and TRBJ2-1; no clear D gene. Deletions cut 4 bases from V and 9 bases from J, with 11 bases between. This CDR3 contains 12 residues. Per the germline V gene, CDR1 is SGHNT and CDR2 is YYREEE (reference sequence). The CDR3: CASSLTSAEQFF. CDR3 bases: TGTGCCAGCAGCCTTACATCCGCTGAGCAGTTCTTC.

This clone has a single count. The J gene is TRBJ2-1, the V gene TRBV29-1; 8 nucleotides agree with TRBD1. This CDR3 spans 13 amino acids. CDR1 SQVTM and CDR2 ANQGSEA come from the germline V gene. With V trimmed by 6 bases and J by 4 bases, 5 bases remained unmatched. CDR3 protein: CSVRTGNYNEQFF. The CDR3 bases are TGCAGCGTCCGGACAGGGAATTACAATGAGCAGTTCTTC.